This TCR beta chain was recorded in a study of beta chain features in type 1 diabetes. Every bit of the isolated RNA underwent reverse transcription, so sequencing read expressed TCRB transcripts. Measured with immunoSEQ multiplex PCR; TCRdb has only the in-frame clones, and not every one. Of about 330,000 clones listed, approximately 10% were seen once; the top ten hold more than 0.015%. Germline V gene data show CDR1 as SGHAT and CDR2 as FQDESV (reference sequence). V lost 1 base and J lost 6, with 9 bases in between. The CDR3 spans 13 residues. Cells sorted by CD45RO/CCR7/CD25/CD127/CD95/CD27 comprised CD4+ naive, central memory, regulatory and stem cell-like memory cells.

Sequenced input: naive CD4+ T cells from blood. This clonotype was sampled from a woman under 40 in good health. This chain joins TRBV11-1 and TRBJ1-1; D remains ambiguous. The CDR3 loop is CASSLEGGSEAFF. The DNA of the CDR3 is TGTGCCAGCAGCTTAGAGGGAGGCTCTGAAGCTTTCTTT.